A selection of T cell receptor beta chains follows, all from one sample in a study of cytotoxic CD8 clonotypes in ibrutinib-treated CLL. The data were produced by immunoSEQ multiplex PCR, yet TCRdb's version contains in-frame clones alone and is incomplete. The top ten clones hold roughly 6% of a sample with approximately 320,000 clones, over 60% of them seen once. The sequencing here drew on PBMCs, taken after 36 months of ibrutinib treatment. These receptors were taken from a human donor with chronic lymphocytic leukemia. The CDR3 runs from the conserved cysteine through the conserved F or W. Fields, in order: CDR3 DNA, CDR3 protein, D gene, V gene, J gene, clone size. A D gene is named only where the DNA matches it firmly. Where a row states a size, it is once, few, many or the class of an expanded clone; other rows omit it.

DNA: TGTGCCAGCAGTGAATGGCAATACAATGAGCAGTTCTTC; CDR3: CASSEWQYNEQFF; D: -; V: TRBV2; J: TRBJ2-1; size: -
DNA: TGTGCCAGCAGCCTTGCAGGGTCGGATACGCAGTATTTT; CDR3: CASSLAGSDTQYF; D: -; V: TRBV7-6; J: TRBJ2-3; size: -
DNA: TGTGCCAGCAGCTTGGGACTGGGGGAGCAGTACTTC; CDR3: CASSLGLGEQYF; D: -; V: TRBV7-9; J: TRBJ2-7; size: -
DNA: TGTGCCAGTAGTATAAGGCCCATGGGCGAGAGCTACAATGAGCAGTTCTTC; CDR3: CASSIRPMGESYNEQFF; D: -; V: TRBV19; J: TRBJ2-1; size: -
DNA: TGTGCCAGCAGTTTAAAAACAGGCTGGCAGCGCCCCTACGAGCAGTACTTC; CDR3: CASSLKTGWQRPYEQYF; D: -; V: TRBV27; J: TRBJ2-7; size: -
DNA: TGTGCCATCAGTGAGTATAGGAACCAATATGGCTACACCTTC; CDR3: CAISEYRNQYGYTF; D: -; V: TRBV10-3; J: TRBJ1-2; size: -
DNA: TGTGCCAGCAGTTACCGTTCTGTTAACACTGAAGCTTTCTTT; CDR3: CASSYRSVNTEAFF; D: -; V: TRBV6-5; J: TRBJ1-1; size: -
DNA: TGCGCCAGCAGCTTGGCCCAACCAACCTACAATGAGCAGTTCTTC; CDR3: CASSLAQPTYNEQFF; D: -; V: TRBV5-1; J: TRBJ2-1; size: -
DNA: TGCACCAGCAGCCAAGAAGAATCGGGAGGGAGAAACTATGGCTACACCTTC; CDR3: CTSSQEESGGRNYGYTF; D: -; V: TRBV1; J: TRBJ1-2; size: -
DNA: TGTGCCAGCTCACCACCGGCTAGCGGGTGGTTCCAAGAGACCCAGTACTTC; CDR3: CASSPPASGWFQETQYF; D: TRBD2; V: TRBV18; J: TRBJ2-5; size: -
DNA: TGCGCCAGCAGCTTACACCAGTTAAACACCGGGGAGCTGTTTTTT; CDR3: CASSLHQLNTGELFF; D: -; V: TRBV5-1; J: TRBJ2-2; size: -
DNA: TGTGCCACCAGCAGAGGCAAGGGGCCTAACTATGGCTACACCTTC; CDR3: CATSRGKGPNYGYTF; D: -; V: TRBV15; J: TRBJ1-2; size: -
DNA: TGTGCCATCTCCGGGACAGGGGACAATGAGCAGTTCTTC; CDR3: CAISGTGDNEQFF; D: TRBD1; V: TRBV10-3; J: TRBJ2-1; size: -
DNA: TGTGCCAGCAGCGTCGGGACTAGCGGGAGTGACGGGGAGCTGTTTTTT; CDR3: CASSVGTSGSDGELFF; D: TRBD2; V: TRBV9; J: TRBJ2-2; size: -
DNA: TGTGCCAGTAGTGTTAAGGGACACCCATTCCAGCATTTT; CDR3: CASSVKGHPFQHF; D: -; V: TRBV19; J: TRBJ1-5; size: -
DNA: TGTGCCAGCAGCTTGACCACAGGGACTGTGGGCTACGAGCAGTACTTC; CDR3: CASSLTTGTVGYEQYF; D: -; V: TRBV7-6; J: TRBJ2-7; size: -
DNA: TGTGCCAGCAGCTCCAATGTGGATACGCAGTATTTT; CDR3: CASSSNVDTQYF; D: -; V: TRBV5-4; J: TRBJ2-3; size: once
DNA: TGTGCCAGCAGCGGGACCGAAGGGAGCGCTTCCGACACCGGGGAGCTGTTTTTT; CDR3: CASSGTEGSASDTGELFF; D: -; V: TRBV2; J: TRBJ2-2; size: -